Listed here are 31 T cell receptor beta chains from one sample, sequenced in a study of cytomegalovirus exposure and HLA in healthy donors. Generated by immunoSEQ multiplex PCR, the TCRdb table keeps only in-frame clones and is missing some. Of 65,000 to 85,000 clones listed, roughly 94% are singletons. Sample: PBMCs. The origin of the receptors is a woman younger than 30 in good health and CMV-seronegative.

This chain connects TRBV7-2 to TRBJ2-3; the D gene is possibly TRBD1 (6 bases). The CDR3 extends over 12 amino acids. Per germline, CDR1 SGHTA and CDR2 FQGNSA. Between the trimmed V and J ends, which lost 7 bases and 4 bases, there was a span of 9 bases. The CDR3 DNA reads TGTGCCAGCACCTACAGGGCAGATACGCAGTATTTT. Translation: CASTYRADTQYF.

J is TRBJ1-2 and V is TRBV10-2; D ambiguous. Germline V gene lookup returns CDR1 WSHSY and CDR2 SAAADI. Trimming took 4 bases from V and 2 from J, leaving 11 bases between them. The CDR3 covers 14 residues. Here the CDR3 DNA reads TGCGCCAGCAGTGCCCCGGGGTACAACTATGGCTACACCTTC. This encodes CASSAPGYNYGYTF.

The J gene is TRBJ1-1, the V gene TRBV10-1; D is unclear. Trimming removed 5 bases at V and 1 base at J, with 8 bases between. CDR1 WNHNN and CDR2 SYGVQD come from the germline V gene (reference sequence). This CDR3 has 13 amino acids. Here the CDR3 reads CASSLTGNTEAFF. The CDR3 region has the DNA TGCGCCAGCAGTCTGACGGGGAACACTGAAGCTTTCTTT.

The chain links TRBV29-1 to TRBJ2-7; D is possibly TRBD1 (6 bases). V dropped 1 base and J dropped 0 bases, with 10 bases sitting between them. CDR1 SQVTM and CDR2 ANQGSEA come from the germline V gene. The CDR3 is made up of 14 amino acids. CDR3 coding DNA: TGCAGCGTTGAAGTCAGACAGGACTCCTACGAGCAGTACTTC. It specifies CSVEVRQDSYEQYF.

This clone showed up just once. CDR3 sequence reads: CASSLIRDTGYNEQFF. DNA of the CDR3: TGCGCCAGCAGCCTCATCCGGGACACTGGGTACAATGAGCAGTTCTTC. The chain recombines TRBV4-3 with TRBJ2-1, with D perhaps TRBD1 (6 bases). Trimming left V 4 bases short and J 4 bases short, with 17 bases between. Germline loops: CDR1 LGHNA, CDR2 YSLEER. CDR3 length equals 16 residues.

The CDR3 spells CASSGQANTIYF. DNA of the CDR3: TGTGCCAGCAGTGGACAGGCAAACACCATATATTTT. The V call is TRBV6-1, the J call TRBJ1-3; possible D gene TRBD1, 6 bases. The V gene's germline CDR1 is MNHNS and CDR2 SASEGT. The CDR3 totals 12 residues. The ends were cut back, 4 bases at V and 6 bases at J, with 7 bases in the middle.

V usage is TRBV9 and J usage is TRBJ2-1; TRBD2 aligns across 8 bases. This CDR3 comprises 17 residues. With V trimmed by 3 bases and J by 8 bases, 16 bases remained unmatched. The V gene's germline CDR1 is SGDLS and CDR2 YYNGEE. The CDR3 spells CASSALGGGLVVYEQFF. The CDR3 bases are TGTGCCAGCAGCGCCCTTGGGGGGGGACTAGTGGTCTATGAGCAGTTCTTC.

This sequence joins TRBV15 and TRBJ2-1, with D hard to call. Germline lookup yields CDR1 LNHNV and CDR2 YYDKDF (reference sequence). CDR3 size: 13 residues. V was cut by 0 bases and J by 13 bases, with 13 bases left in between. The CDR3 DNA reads TGTGCCACCAGCAGAGATATTATGGCCCCCCAGTTCTTC. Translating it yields CATSRDIMAPQFF. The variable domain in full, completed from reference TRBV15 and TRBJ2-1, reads DAMVIQNPRYQVTQFGKPVTLSCSQTLNHNVMYWYQQKSSQAPKLLFHYYDKDFNNEADTPDNFQSRRPNTSFCFLDIRSPGLGDTAMYLCATSRDIMAPQFFGPGTRLTVL.

The CDR3 nucleotides read TGCAGCGTTGATGGTTTCCCTTTAGCGGGAGTAGAGGATGAGCAGTTCTTC. This sequence encodes CSVDGFPLAGVEDEQFF. The genes are TRBV29-1 and TRBJ2-1, with 9 nucleotides matching TRBD2. The junction had 17 bases not matched to a gene; V was cut back by 3 bases and J by 8 bases. Per the germline V gene, CDR1 is SQVTM and CDR2 is ANQGSEA. The CDR3 extends over 17 amino acids.

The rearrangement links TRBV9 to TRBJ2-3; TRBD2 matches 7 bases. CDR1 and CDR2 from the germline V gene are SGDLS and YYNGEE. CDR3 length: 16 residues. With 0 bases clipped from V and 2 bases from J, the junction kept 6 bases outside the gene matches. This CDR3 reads CASSVELAEFTDTQYF. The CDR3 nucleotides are TGTGCCAGCAGCGTAGAGCTAGCGGAATTCACAGATACGCAGTATTTT.

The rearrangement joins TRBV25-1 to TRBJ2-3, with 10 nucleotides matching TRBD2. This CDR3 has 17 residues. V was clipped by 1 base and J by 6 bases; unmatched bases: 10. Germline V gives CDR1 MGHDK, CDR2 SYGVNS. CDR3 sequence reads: CASSELISGSGRDTQYF. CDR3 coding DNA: TGTGCCAGCAGTGAATTAATTTCGGGTAGCGGGAGGGATACGCAGTATTTT.

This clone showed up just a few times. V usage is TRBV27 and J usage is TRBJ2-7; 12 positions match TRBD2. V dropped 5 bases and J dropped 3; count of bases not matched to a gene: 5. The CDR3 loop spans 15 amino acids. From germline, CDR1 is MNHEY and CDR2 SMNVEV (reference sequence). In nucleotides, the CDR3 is TGTGCCAGCAGTCCTCGACTAGCGGGGGACTACGAGCAGTACTTC. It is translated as CASSPRLAGDYEQYF.

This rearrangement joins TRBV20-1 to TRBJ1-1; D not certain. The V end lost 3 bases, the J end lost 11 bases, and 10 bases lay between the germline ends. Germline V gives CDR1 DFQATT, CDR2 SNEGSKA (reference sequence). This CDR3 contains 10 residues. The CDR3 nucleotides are TGCAGTGCTAGTGCCCCGAGGGCTTTCTTT. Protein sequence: CSASAPRAFF.

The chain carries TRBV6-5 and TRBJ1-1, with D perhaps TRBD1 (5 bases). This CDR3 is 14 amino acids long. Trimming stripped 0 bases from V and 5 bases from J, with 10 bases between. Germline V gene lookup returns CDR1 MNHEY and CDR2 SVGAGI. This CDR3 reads CASSYSWQGTEAFF. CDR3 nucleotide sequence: TGTGCCAGCAGTTACTCGTGGCAGGGAACTGAAGCTTTCTTT.

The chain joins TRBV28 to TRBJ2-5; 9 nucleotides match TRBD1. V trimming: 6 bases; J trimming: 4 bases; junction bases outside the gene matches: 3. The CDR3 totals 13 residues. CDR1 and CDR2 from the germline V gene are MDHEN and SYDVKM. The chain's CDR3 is CASRKDRGETQYF. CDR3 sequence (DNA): TGTGCCAGCAGAAAGGACAGGGGAGAGACCCAGTACTTC.

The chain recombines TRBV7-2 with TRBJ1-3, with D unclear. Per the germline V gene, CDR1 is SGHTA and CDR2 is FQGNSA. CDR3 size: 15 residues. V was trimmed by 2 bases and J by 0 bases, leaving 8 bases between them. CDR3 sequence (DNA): TGTGCCAGCAGCTTACAGGAGGGCTCTGGAAACACCATATATTTT. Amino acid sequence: CASSLQEGSGNTIYF. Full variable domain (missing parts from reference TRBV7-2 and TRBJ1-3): GAGVSQSPSNKVTEKGKDVELRCDPISGHTALYWYRQSLGQGLEFLIYFQGNSAPDKSGLPSDRFSAERTGGSVSTLTIQRTQQEDSAVYLCASSLQEGSGNTIYFGEGSWLTVV.

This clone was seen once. The CDR3 region is CASSLSSSNTGELFF. In nucleotides, the CDR3 is TGTGCCAGCAGCTTGAGTAGCTCGAACACCGGGGAGCTGTTTTTT. The chain has TRBV5-8 and TRBJ2-2; unclear D gene. This CDR3 is built from 15 residues. Trimming removed 1 base from V and 0 bases from J, with 7 bases in between. Germline values: CDR1 SGHTS, CDR2 YDEGEE. The whole variable domain, remainder taken from reference TRBV5-8 and TRBJ2-2, is EAGVTQSPTHLIKTRGQQATLRCSPISGHTSVYWYQQALGLGLQFLLWYDEGEERNRGNFPPRFSGRQFPNYSSELNVNALELEDSALYLCASSLSSSNTGELFFGEGSRLTVL.

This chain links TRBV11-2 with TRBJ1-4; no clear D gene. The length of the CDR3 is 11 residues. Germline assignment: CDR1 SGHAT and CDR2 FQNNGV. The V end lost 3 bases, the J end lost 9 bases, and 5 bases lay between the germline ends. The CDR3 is CASSFGKKLFF. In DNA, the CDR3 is TGTGCCAGCAGCTTTGGCAAAAAACTGTTTTTT. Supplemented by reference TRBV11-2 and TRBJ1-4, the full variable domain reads EAGVAQSPRYKIIEKRQSVAFWCNPISGHATLYWYQQILGQGPKLLIQFQNNGVVDDSQLPKDRFSAERLKGVDSTLKIQPAKLEDSAVYLCASSFGKKLFFGSGTQLSVL.

CDR3 loop: CASSFSRLEDTQYF. CDR3 nucleotide sequence: TGCGCCAGCAGCTTCTCCCGACTAGAAGATACGCAGTATTTT. This chain joins TRBV5-1 and TRBJ2-3; TRBD2 might be the D (6 bases). CDR3 length equals 14 residues. Germline V gives CDR1 SGHRS, CDR2 YFSETQ. V lost 2 bases to trimming and J lost 5 bases, with 12 bases between them.

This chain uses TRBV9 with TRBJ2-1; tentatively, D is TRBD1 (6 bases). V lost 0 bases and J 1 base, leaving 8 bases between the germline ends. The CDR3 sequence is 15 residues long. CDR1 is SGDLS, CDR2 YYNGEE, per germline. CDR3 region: CASSVGQGSYNEQFF. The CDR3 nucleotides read TGTGCCAGCAGCGTAGGTCAGGGGTCCTACAATGAGCAGTTCTTC. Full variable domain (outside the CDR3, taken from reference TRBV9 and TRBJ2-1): DSGVTQTPKHLITATGQRVTLRCSPRSGDLSVYWYQQSLDQGLQFLIQYYNGEERAKGNILERFSAQQFPDLHSELNLSSLELGDSALYFCASSVGQGSYNEQFFGPGTRLTVL.

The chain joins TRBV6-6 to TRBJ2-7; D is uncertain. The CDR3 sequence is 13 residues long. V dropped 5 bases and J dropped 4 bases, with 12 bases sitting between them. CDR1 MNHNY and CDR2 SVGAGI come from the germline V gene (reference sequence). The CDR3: CASSNQAVYEQYF. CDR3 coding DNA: TGTGCCAGCAGTAACCAGGCCGTGTACGAGCAGTACTTC.

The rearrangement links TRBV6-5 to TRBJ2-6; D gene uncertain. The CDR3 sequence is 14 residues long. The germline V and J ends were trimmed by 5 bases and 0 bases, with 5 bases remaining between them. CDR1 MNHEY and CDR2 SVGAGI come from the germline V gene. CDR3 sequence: CASSPGSGANVLTF. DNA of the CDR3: TGTGCCAGCAGTCCGGGCTCTGGGGCCAACGTCCTGACTTTC.

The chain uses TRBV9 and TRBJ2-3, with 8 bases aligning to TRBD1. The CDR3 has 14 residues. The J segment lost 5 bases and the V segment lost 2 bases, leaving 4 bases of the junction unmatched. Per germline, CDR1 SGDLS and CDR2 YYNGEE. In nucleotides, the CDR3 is TGTGCCAGCAGCGTGGACAGGGCGGTAGATACGCAGTATTTT. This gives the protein CASSVDRAVDTQYF.

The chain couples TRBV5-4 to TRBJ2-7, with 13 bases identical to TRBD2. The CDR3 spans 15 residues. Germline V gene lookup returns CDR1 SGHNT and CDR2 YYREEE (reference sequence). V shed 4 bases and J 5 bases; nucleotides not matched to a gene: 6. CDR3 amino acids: CASSPGLAGDHEQYF. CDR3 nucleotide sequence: TGTGCCAGCAGCCCCGGACTAGCGGGGGACCACGAGCAGTACTTC.

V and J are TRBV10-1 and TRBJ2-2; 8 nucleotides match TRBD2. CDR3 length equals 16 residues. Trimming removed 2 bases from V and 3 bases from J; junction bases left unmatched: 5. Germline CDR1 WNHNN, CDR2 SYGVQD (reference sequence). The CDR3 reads CASSEAAGGYTGELFF. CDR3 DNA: TGCGCCAGCAGTGAGGCTGCGGGAGGATACACCGGGGAGCTGTTTTTT.

CDR3 sequence: CASSLAGQGLSGYTF. Written as DNA, the CDR3 is TGCGCCAGCAGCTTGGCCGGACAGGGGCTAAGTGGCTACACCTTC. The chain links TRBV5-1 to TRBJ1-2; 9 bases line up with TRBD1. With 0 bases clipped from V and 7 bases from J, the junction kept 7 bases outside the gene matches. CDR1 is SGHRS and CDR2 is YFSETQ in the germline V gene. The CDR3 totals 15 residues.

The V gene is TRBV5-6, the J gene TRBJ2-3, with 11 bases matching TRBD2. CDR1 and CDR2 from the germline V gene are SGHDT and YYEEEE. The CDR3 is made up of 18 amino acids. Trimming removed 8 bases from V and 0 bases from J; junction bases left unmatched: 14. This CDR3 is CASRLGLAGGYSTDTQYF. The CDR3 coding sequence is TGTGCCAGTCGATTGGGGCTAGCGGGGGGCTATAGCACAGATACGCAGTATTTT.

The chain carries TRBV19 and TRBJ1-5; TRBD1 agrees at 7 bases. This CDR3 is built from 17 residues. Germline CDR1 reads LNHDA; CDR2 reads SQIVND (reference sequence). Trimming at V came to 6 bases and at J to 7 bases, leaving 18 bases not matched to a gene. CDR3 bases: TGTGCCAGTAGCCCTCGAGGGGGCTCAGGGTCGGAGCAGCCCCAGCATTTT. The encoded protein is CASSPRGGSGSEQPQHF.

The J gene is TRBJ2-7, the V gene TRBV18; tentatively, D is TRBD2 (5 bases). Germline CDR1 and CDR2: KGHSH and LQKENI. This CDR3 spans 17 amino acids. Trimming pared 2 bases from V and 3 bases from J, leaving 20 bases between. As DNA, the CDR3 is TGTGCCAGCTCACCATTGAGGGAGCGGAAATCCTACTACGAGCAGTACTTC. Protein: CASSPLRERKSYYEQYF.

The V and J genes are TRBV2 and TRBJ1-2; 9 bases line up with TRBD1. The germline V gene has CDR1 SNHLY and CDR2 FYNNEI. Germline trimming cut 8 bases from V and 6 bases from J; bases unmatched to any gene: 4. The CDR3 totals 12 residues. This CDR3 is CASSRTGDGYTF. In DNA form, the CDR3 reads TGTGCCAGCTCCCGGACAGGGGATGGCTACACCTTC. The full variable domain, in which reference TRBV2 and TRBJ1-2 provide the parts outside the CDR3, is EPEVTQTPSHQVTQMGQEVILRCVPISNHLYFYWYRQILGQKVEFLVSFYNNEISEKSEIFDDQFSVERPDGSNFTLKIRSTKLEDSAMYFCASSRTGDGYTFGSGTRLTVV.

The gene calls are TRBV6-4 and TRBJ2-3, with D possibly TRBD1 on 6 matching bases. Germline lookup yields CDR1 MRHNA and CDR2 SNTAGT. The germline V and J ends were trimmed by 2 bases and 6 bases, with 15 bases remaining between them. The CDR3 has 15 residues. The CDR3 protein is CASSDVGAAFDTQYF. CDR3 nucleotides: TGTGCCAGCAGTGACGTGGGGGCCGCTTTTGATACGCAGTATTTT.